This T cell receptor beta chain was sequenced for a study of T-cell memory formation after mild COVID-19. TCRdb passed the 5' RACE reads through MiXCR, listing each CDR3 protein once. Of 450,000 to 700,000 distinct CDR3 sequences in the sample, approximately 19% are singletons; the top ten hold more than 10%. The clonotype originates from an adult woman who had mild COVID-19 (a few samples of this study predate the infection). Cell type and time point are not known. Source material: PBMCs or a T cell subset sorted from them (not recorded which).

The CDR3 loop is CASSLIAPGTGGTDTQYF. The CDR3, as DNA: TGTGCCAGCAGTCTGATTGCTCCAGGGACAGGGGGCACAGATACGCAGTATTTT. The chain links TRBV27 to TRBJ2-3, with 10 positions matching TRBD1. Germline V gives CDR1 MNHEY, CDR2 SMNVEV (reference sequence). V was pared by 5 bases and J by 1 base, with 12 bases of the junction left unmatched. There are 18 residues in the CDR3.